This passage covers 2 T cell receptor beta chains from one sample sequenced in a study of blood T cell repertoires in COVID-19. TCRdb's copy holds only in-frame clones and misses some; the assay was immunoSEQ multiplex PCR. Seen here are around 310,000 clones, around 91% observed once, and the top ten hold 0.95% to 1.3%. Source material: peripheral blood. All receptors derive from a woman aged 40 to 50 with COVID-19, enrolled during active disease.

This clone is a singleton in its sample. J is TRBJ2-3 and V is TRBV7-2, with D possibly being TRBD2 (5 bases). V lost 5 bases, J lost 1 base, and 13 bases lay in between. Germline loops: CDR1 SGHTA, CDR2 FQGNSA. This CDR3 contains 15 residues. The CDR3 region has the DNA TGTGCCAGCAGCCAAGCGGCGGATCGCACAGATACGCAGTATTTT. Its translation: CASSQAADRTDTQYF. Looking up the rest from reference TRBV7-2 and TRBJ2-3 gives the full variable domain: GAGVSQSPSNKVTEKGKDVELRCDPISGHTALYWYRQSLGQGLEFLIYFQGNSAPDKSGLPSDRFSAERTGGSVSTLTIQRTQQEDSAVYLCASSQAADRTDTQYFGPGTRLTVL.

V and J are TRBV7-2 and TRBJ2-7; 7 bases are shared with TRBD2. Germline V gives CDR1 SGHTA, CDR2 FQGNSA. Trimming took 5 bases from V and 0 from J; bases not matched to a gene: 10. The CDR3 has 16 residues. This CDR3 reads CASSPILAGVSYEQYF. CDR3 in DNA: TGTGCCAGCAGCCCAATCTTGGCGGGGGTCTCCTACGAGCAGTACTTC.